These T cell receptor beta chains were read from a single sample in a study of human T cells and chemical hapten exposure. TCRdb fed the RACE reads into MiXCR, producing one record per CDR3 protein. Here the sample spans fewer than 95,000 distinct CDR3 sequences, approximately 11% being singletons. The material was whole blood, obtained in connection with sensitization to the hapten diphenylcyclopropenone (DPC). Every receptor here comes from a man aged 40-49 years with alopecia areata. Some clones in this sample may be carry-over from other donors' samples. The CDR3 runs from the conserved cysteine through the conserved F or W. The D gene is left open where the match is weak. Expanded clones are given a class, and other clones once, few, many or no size at all.

V	J	D	size	CDR3	DNA
TRBV7-9	TRBJ1-4	.	.	CASRGDNEKLFF	TGTGCCAGCCGGGGTGACAATGAAAAACTGTTTTTT
TRBV20-1	TRBJ2-3	TRBD2	.	CSAVTSGTTDTQYF	TGCAGTGCTGTGACTAGCGGAACCACAGATACGCAGTATTTT
TRBV20-1	TRBJ2-1	.	.	CSARDVRFQFF	TGCAGTGCTAGAGATGTCCGTTTCCAGTTCTTC
TRBV6-2/TRBV6-3	TRBJ2-1	.	.	CASSSPIGQYNEQFF	TGTGCCAGCAGTTCACCTATCGGACAGTACAATGAGCAGTTCTTC
TRBV6-5	TRBJ2-4	.	many	CASRRTPGEINIQYF	TGTGCCAGCAGGCGTACTCCAGGGGAGATAAACATTCAGTACTTC
TRBV7-2	TRBJ1-4	TRBD1	many	CASSVGTALEKLFF	TGTGCCAGCAGCGTCGGGACAGCCCTTGAAAAACTGTTTTTT
TRBV11-2	TRBJ2-3	.	.	CASSAPTGLRGDTQYF	TGTGCCAGCAGCGCACCTACGGGGCTGCGGGGAGATACGCAGTATTTT
TRBV5-5	TRBJ2-1	TRBD1	.	CASSSLIGTVNEQFF	TGTGCCAGCAGCTCATTAATAGGGACAGTCAATGAGCAGTTCTTC
TRBV24-1	TRBJ2-3	.	many	CATSSVTDTQYF	TGTGCCACCAGCAGCGTCACAGATACGCAGTATTTT
TRBV20-1	TRBJ2-2	TRBD2	many	CSARPLGSGTNTGELFF	TGCAGTGCTCGTCCCTTGGGTAGCGGGACGAACACCGGGGAGCTGTTTTTT
TRBV6-1	TRBJ1-5	TRBD1	many	CASSVDRGLHQPQHF	TGTGCCAGCAGTGTCGACAGGGGTTTACATCAGCCCCAGCATTTT
TRBV5-1	TRBJ2-3	.	few	CASSLAERSPDTQYF	TGCGCCAGCAGCTTGGCCGAGAGGAGCCCAGATACGCAGTATTTT
TRBV6-5	TRBJ1-5	.	.	CASSRQINQPQHF	TGTGCCAGCAGTCGCCAAATCAATCAGCCCCAGCATTTT
TRBV12-5	TRBJ1-3	TRBD1	few	CASGTGGSGNTIYF	TGTGCTAGTGGCACAGGGGGCTCTGGAAACACCATATATTTT
TRBV29-1	TRBJ2-1	.	few	CSARQGNEQFF	TGCAGCGCCCGACAAGGGAATGAGCAGTTCTTC
TRBV3-1	TRBJ2-3	.	many	CASSPPTAASTDTQYF	TGTGCCAGCAGCCCCCCGACAGCAGCTAGCACAGATACGCAGTATTTT
TRBV12-3/TRBV12-4	TRBJ2-3	.	.	CASRESYSRISAQYF	TGTGCCAGCAGAGAAAGCTACTCTAGGATCTCGGCGCAGTATTTT
TRBV20-1	TRBJ2-3	TRBD2	many	CSARATSGSPSTDTQYF	TGCAGTGCTAGAGCGACTAGCGGGAGCCCCAGCACAGATACGCAGTATTTT
TRBV5-1	TRBJ2-2	.	.	CASSVERGTGELFF	TGCGCCAGCAGTGTCGAACGGGGCACCGGGGAGCTGTTTTTT
TRBV27	TRBJ2-3	TRBD2	.	CASSPGLAGVGSTQYF	TGTGCCAGCAGTCCGGGACTAGCGGGAGTAGGGAGTACGCAGTATTTT
TRBV9	TRBJ1-2	TRBD1	few	CASSQYSGGRDYGYTF	TGTGCCAGCAGCCAATATTCAGGGGGGCGCGACTATGGCTACACCTTC
TRBV7-2	TRBJ2-5	TRBD2	.	CASSSLFTTSGKETQYF	TGTGCCAGCAGCTCCCTATTCACTACTAGCGGGAAAGAGACCCAGTACTTC
TRBV11-2	TRBJ2-3	TRBD1	few	CASAFRDSRTDTQYF	TGTGCCAGCGCTTTCCGGGACAGCCGCACAGATACGCAGTATTTT
TRBV7-7	TRBJ2-1	TRBD2	few	CASSLAGVNEQFF	TGTGCTAGCAGCTTAGCGGGGGTCAATGAGCAGTTCTTC
TRBV20-1	TRBJ2-7	.	many	CSARDRYRESYEQYF	TGCAGTGCTAGAGATAGGTACAGGGAATCCTACGAGCAGTACTTC
TRBV12-3/TRBV12-4	TRBJ2-1	.	many	CASSFAGYDNEQFF	TGTGCCAGCAGTTTCGCTGGGTACGACAATGAGCAGTTCTTC
TRBV28	TRBJ2-3	.	.	CATVATTDTQYF	TGTGCCACCGTAGCCACCACAGATACGCAGTATTTT
TRBV7-9	TRBJ2-5	TRBD2	many	CASSKTSAEETQYF	TGTGCCAGCAGCAAGACTAGCGCAGAAGAGACCCAGTACTTC
TRBV6-5	TRBJ1-1	.	few	CASSYRPRGAEAFF	TGTGCCAGCAGTTATCGGCCCAGGGGCGCCGAGGCTTTCTTT
TRBV9	TRBJ1-4	.	few	CASSAGTGGEKLFF	TGTGCCAGCAGCGCGGGGACGGGCGGGGAAAAACTGTTTTTT
TRBV6-2/TRBV6-3	TRBJ1-6	.	few	CASSYRDNSPLHF	TGTGCCAGCAGTTACAGGGATAATTCACCCCTCCACTTT
TRBV6-2/TRBV6-3	TRBJ2-5	.	.	CASSGVWETQYF	TGTGCCAGCAGTGGAGTCTGGGAGACCCAGTACTTC
TRBV6-6	TRBJ1-6	.	.	CASSYRSRSYNSPLHF	TGTGCCAGCAGTTACCGGAGCCGCTCCTATAATTCACCCCTCCACTTT
TRBV19	TRBJ2-4	TRBD2	few	CASTEGGLASKNIQYF	TGTGCCAGTACCGAGGGGGGACTAGCTTCCAAAAACATTCAGTACTTC
TRBV6-2/TRBV6-3	TRBJ2-3	.	few	CASTRGDTQYF	TGTGCCAGCACGAGGGGAGATACGCAGTATTTT